The sequence of this TCR beta chain was determined in a study of T-cell reconstitution after alpha-beta-depleted transplantation in children. Findings and limits, study-wide: When one year had passed after transplant, most T-cell counts and diversity came from newly produced T cells. The study traced high day-60 TCRbeta diversity in some patients to surviving recipient T cells and thymic progenitors.

Germline values: CDR1 SNHLY, CDR2 FYNNEI. Trimming cost V 6 bases and J 5 bases, with 17 bases left between them. The CDR3 extends over 14 amino acids. Unique molecular identifiers were used to barcode this TCRbeta library. MiXCR was run by TCRdb on the PCR reads, yielding one entry per CDR3 protein. The sample gives more than 500,000 distinct CDR3 sequences, approximately 10% of which show up once; less than 15% is in the top ten. This clonotype was seen only a few times. Its antigen is undetermined. V and J are TRBV2 and TRBJ2-7; D assignment may be TRBD1 or TRBD2 (5 bases each). The sequence derives from a female patient aged 2-15 years who had a stem cell transplant for aplastic anemia, so the T cells may come from the graft donor. The source material was PBMCs, mostly from graft donor cells, sampled 180 days after TCRalphabeta/CD19-depleted stem cell transplant. CDR3 sequence reads: CASSSKTGPDEQYF. CDR3 bases: TGTGCCAGCAGCTCCAAGACGGGGCCCGACGAGCAGTACTTC.